These 25 T cell receptor beta chains came from one sample sequenced in a study of cytomegalovirus exposure and HLA in healthy donors (dated by TCRdb to 2016 to 2017). Library construction relied on the immunoSEQ multiplex PCR assay. The multiplex PCR relied on a mix of 60 forward primers for TCR Vbeta segments and 13 reverse primers for TCR Jbeta segments. TCRdb provides this immuneACCESS table in a form limited to in-frame rearrangements. Some clones are lacking; in checked studies, under half of them reflect an unresolved V gene, and why the rest are absent is not known. Across this sample there are 90,000 to 110,000 clones, with around 81% seen only once. The ten largest clones represent around 2.2% of the sample. The specimen was PBMCs. The receptors here all came from a woman in her twenties or thirties in good health and CMV-seronegative.

In this sample, this clone turned up once. The CDR3 reads CASSRSSYNSPLHF. In DNA form, the CDR3 reads TGTGCCAGCAGTAGGAGCTCCTATAATTCACCCCTCCACTTT. This sequence joins TRBV6-5 and TRBJ1-6; no definite D call. Germline loops: CDR1 MNHEY, CDR2 SVGAGI. This CDR3 spans 14 amino acids. V was clipped by 5 bases and J by 0 bases, with 5 bases between them.

The chain is built from TRBV5-1 and TRBJ2-6, with 9 bases identical to TRBD1. There are 17 residues in the CDR3. CDR1 and CDR2 from the germline V gene are SGHRS and YFSETQ. Trimming cost V 4 bases and J 3 bases; bases outside gene matches: 8. CDR3 DNA sequence: TGCGCCAGCAGCCCAGGGACAGGGAAGGGTGGGGCCAACGTCCTGACTTTC. As protein: CASSPGTGKGGANVLTF.

The chain couples TRBV7-9 to TRBJ1-2, with D hard to call. Deletions cut 1 base from V and 6 bases from J, with 12 bases between. In germline, CDR1 is SEHNR, CDR2 FQNEAQ (reference sequence). The CDR3 is 14 residues long. CDR3 sequence reads: CASSLEVRGNGYTF. The CDR3 DNA reads as TGTGCCAGCAGCTTAGAGGTACGCGGGAATGGCTACACCTTC.

The V gene is TRBV28, the J gene TRBJ2-5; no firm D call. Deletions cut 3 bases from V and 2 bases from J, with 7 bases between. This CDR3 has 13 amino acids. Germline CDR1 is MDHEN and CDR2 is SYDVKM. The CDR3 reads CASSFGSQETQYF. The CDR3 DNA is TGTGCCAGCAGTTTCGGGTCACAAGAGACCCAGTACTTC.

The rearrangement links TRBV7-2 to TRBJ2-3; 9 positions match TRBD2. Germline CDR1 is SGHTA and CDR2 is FQGNSA. V dropped 5 bases and J dropped 14; count of bases not matched to a gene: 14. The CDR3 has 14 amino acids. The CDR3, as DNA: TGTGCCAGCAGCCGCGACAGTCTAGCGGGAAATCGGTATTTT. Its protein product is CASSRDSLAGNRYF. Variable domain in full (rest from reference TRBV7-2 and TRBJ2-3): GAGVSQSPSNKVTEKGKDVELRCDPISGHTALYWYRQSLGQGLEFLIYFQGNSAPDKSGLPSDRFSAERTGGSVSTLTIQRTQQEDSAVYLCASSRDSLAGNRYFGPGTRLTVL.

The V call is TRBV9, the J call TRBJ1-4; D ambiguous. Trimming pared 2 bases from V and 0 bases from J, leaving 5 bases between. CDR1 is SGDLS and CDR2 is YYNGEE in the germline V gene. This CDR3 is 14 amino acids long. The CDR3 spells CASSVGSTNEKLFF. The CDR3 nucleotides are TGTGCCAGCAGCGTGGGCTCAACTAATGAAAAACTGTTTTTT. Using reference TRBV9 and TRBJ1-4 for the parts outside the CDR3, the full variable domain is DSGVTQTPKHLITATGQRVTLRCSPRSGDLSVYWYQQSLDQGLQFLIQYYNGEERAKGNILERFSAQQFPDLHSELNLSSLELGDSALYFCASSVGSTNEKLFFGSGTQLSVL.

This clone is a singleton in its sample. The chain recombines TRBV11-3 with TRBJ2-3, with 7 bases that match TRBD2. Germline CDR1 SGHNT, CDR2 YENEEA. This CDR3 has 15 residues. V trimming: 1 base; J trimming: 0 bases; junction bases outside the gene matches: 1. The CDR3 here is CASSLGGGSTDTQYF. CDR3 coding DNA: TGTGCCAGCAGCTTAGGCGGGGGTAGCACAGATACGCAGTATTTT.

The chain couples TRBV7-9 to TRBJ1-3, with D maybe TRBD1 (5 bases). The CDR3 spans 13 residues. Deletions cut 9 bases from V and 2 bases from J, with 11 bases between. Germline CDR1 is SEHNR and CDR2 is FQNEAQ (reference sequence). CDR3 nucleotide sequence: TGTGCCAGTCTGGGGGGGACTGGAAACACCATATATTTT. Residues: CASLGGTGNTIYF.

The chain carries TRBV5-4 and TRBJ2-3; perhaps TRBD1 as D (6 bases). The V gene's germline CDR1 is SGHNT and CDR2 YYREEE (reference sequence). This CDR3 is 12 amino acids long. Trimming removed 4 bases at V and 6 bases at J, with 9 bases between. The CDR3 sequence: CASSVDSDTQYF. CDR3 nucleotide sequence: TGTGCCAGCAGCGTGGACAGCGATACGCAGTATTTT.

The rearrangement uses TRBV5-4 and TRBJ2-7; D is ambiguous. This CDR3 region has 16 residues. CDR1 SGHNT and CDR2 YYREEE come from the germline V gene (reference sequence). V lost 5 bases, J lost 3 bases, and 21 bases lay in between. The DNA for the CDR3 is TGTGCCAGCAGAGTTGGCCCTCCCCAGGCAAGCTACGAGCAGTACTTC. Translating gives CASRVGPPQASYEQYF.

This clone was recorded a few times. The genes are TRBV2 and TRBJ2-1, with D possibly being TRBD1 (6 bases). The germline CDR1 and CDR2 sequences are SNHLY and FYNNEI. The ends were cut back, 6 bases at V and 5 bases at J, with 11 bases in the middle. This CDR3 comprises 13 residues. CDR3 protein: CASRGDTNNEQFF. For the CDR3, the DNA is TGTGCCAGCAGGGGGGACACAAACAATGAGCAGTTCTTC.

The rearrangement joins TRBV28 to TRBJ2-7; tentatively, D is TRBD1 (5 bases). The CDR3 has 12 residues. Germline CDR1 MDHEN, CDR2 SYDVKM. V shed 6 bases and J shed 6 bases, with 12 bases lying between them. The CDR3 coding sequence is TGTGCCAGCAGGGAAGGGGCGCGCGAGCAGTACTTC. It encodes CASREGAREQYF.

This clone has only a few counts. J is TRBJ2-3 and V is TRBV28, with D perhaps TRBD2 (6 bases). The germline V gene has CDR1 MDHEN and CDR2 SYDVKM. V was pared by 5 bases and J by 3 bases, with 15 bases between. This CDR3 comprises 15 residues. The CDR3 nucleotides are TGTGCCAGCAGTCGTCCGGGAGAGGGTACAGATACGCAGTATTTT. The encoded protein is CASSRPGEGTDTQYF. Full variable domain (outside the CDR3, taken from reference TRBV28 and TRBJ2-3): DVKVTQSSRYLVKRTGEKVFLECVQDMDHENMFWYRQDPGLGLRLIYFSYDVKMKEKGDIPEGYSVSREKKERFSLILESASTNQTSMYLCASSRPGEGTDTQYFGPGTRLTVL.

The rearrangement uses TRBV18 and TRBJ1-2; no firm D call. With 6 bases removed from V and 4 bases from J, the gap between germline ends came to 15 bases. This CDR3 comprises 14 residues. Germline CDR1 reads KGHSH; CDR2 reads LQKENI. In DNA form, the CDR3 reads TGTGCCAGCTCGCGGGAGCCACAGATCTATGGCTACACCTTC. It translates to CASSREPQIYGYTF.

Only a few counts were recorded for this clone. The gene calls are TRBV5-4 and TRBJ2-5; perhaps TRBD1 as D (8 bases). This CDR3 region has 16 residues. Germline assignment: CDR1 SGHNT and CDR2 YYREEE (reference sequence). V lost 0 bases, J lost 9 bases, and 21 bases lay in between. CDR3 in amino acids: CASSLGDAGVTGAQYF. DNA of the CDR3: TGTGCCAGCAGCTTGGGGGACGCGGGGGTGACAGGGGCCCAGTACTTC.

This CDR3 reads CSVTRQGAAYEQYF. CDR3 DNA: TGCAGCGTAACAAGACAGGGGGCCGCCTACGAGCAGTACTTC. The chain couples TRBV29-1 to TRBJ2-5; 10 bases fit TRBD1. With the DNA end fitting TRBJ2-7 better, the J assignment may be wrong. Germline CDR1 and CDR2: SQVTM and ANQGSEA. The CDR3 sequence is 14 residues long.

The chain is built from TRBV18 and TRBJ2-7; 14 nucleotides agree with TRBD2. The V gene's germline CDR1 is KGHSH and CDR2 LQKENI. The CDR3 loop spans 14 amino acids. V shed 3 bases, J shed 9 bases, and the junction held 4 bases outside the gene matches. DNA of the CDR3: TGTGCCAGCTCACCGTCCGGGACTAGCGGGAGGCAGTACTTC. It is translated as CASSPSGTSGRQYF.

CDR3 protein: CASSAGFNEKLFF. The CDR3 DNA sequence: TGTGCCAGCAGCGCAGGGTTTAATGAAAAACTGTTTTTT. The V gene is TRBV9, the J gene TRBJ1-4, with a possible D match to TRBD1 (5 bases). Trimming pared 3 bases from V and 4 bases from J, leaving 7 bases between. In germline, CDR1 is SGDLS, CDR2 YYNGEE. The CDR3 covers 13 residues. The full variable domain, rest sourced from reference TRBV9 and TRBJ1-4, is DSGVTQTPKHLITATGQRVTLRCSPRSGDLSVYWYQQSLDQGLQFLIQYYNGEERAKGNILERFSAQQFPDLHSELNLSSLELGDSALYFCASSAGFNEKLFFGSGTQLSVL.

The chain carries TRBV15 and TRBJ2-1; possible D gene TRBD2, 5 bases. V lost 0 bases and J 14 bases, leaving 17 bases between the germline ends. Germline CDR1 and CDR2: LNHNV and YYDKDF (reference sequence). The CDR3 totals 14 residues. CDR3: CATSRDAWELSEFF. The CDR3, as DNA: TGTGCCACCAGCAGAGATGCCTGGGAGTTGAGCGAGTTCTTC.

This clone was counted between two and nine times. This rearrangement joins TRBV28 to TRBJ2-3; 9 bases match TRBD2. V was pared by 8 bases and J by 3 bases, with 9 bases of the junction left unmatched. The CDR3 has 15 residues. Germline V CDR1 and CDR2: MDHEN, SYDVKM. CDR3: CASRGVAGETDTQYF. CDR3 DNA sequence: TGTGCCAGCCGGGGCGTAGCGGGAGAGACAGATACGCAGTATTTT. Together with reference TRBV28 and TRBJ2-3, the CDR3 gives the full variable domain: DVKVTQSSRYLVKRTGEKVFLECVQDMDHENMFWYRQDPGLGLRLIYFSYDVKMKEKGDIPEGYSVSREKKERFSLILESASTNQTSMYLCASRGVAGETDTQYFGPGTRLTVL.

The chain couples TRBV9 to TRBJ2-1; no definite D call. The CDR3 is made up of 16 amino acids. CDR1 is SGDLS and CDR2 is YYNGEE in the germline V gene. V lost 0 bases and J 0 bases, leaving 10 bases between the germline ends. Here the CDR3 reads CASSVDRRSSYNEQFF. The CDR3 DNA reads as TGTGCCAGCAGCGTAGATCGGCGGAGCTCCTACAATGAGCAGTTCTTC.

The chain carries TRBV18 and TRBJ2-1; 8 positions agree with TRBD1. In germline, CDR1 is KGHSH, CDR2 LQKENI. The length of the CDR3 is 17 residues. V lost 3 bases to trimming and J lost 1 base; unmatched junction nucleotides: 8. CDR3 DNA: TGTGCCAGCTCACCTAGACTACAGGGGGTATCCTACAATGAGCAGTTCTTC. Protein product: CASSPRLQGVSYNEQFF.

CDR3 in amino acids: CASRQGAWNQPQHF. The CDR3 DNA follows: TGTGCCAGCAGACAGGGGGCTTGGAATCAGCCCCAGCATTTT. The J gene is TRBJ1-5, the V gene TRBV27; 9 nucleotides line up with TRBD1. The CDR3 is made up of 14 amino acids. Germline-derived CDR1 and CDR2 are MNHEY and SMNVEV (reference sequence). The V and J ends lost 6 bases and 4 bases, in that order; junction bases with no gene match: 4.

The CDR3 DNA is TGTGCCAGCAGCTTGGGGCAACGCTCCTACGAGCAGTACTTC. It translates to CASSLGQRSYEQYF. The chain uses TRBV5-8 and TRBJ2-7; D uncertain. V dropped 0 bases and J dropped 0 bases, with 7 bases sitting between them. The length of the CDR3 is 14 residues. CDR1 SGHTS and CDR2 YDEGEE come from the germline V gene.

The gene calls are TRBV13 and TRBJ1-2; 9 positions match TRBD1. There are 14 residues in the CDR3. With 3 bases clipped from V and 7 bases from J, the junction kept 6 bases outside the gene matches. Germline V CDR1 and CDR2: PRHDT, FYEKMQ (reference sequence). Written as DNA, the CDR3 is TGTGCCAGCAGCTTCCGGGACAGGGCTGGTGGCTACACCTTC. Encoded protein: CASSFRDRAGGYTF.